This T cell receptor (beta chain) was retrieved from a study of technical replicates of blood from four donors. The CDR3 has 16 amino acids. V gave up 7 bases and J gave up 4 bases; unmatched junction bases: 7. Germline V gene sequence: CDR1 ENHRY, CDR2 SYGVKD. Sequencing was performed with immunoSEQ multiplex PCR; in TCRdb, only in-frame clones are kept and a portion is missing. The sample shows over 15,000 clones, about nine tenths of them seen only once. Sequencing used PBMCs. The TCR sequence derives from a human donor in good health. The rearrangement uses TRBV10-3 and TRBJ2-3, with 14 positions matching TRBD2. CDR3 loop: CAINPGLAGDSDTQYF. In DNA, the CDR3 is TGTGCCATCAACCCGGGACTAGCGGGAGATTCAGATACGCAGTATTTT.